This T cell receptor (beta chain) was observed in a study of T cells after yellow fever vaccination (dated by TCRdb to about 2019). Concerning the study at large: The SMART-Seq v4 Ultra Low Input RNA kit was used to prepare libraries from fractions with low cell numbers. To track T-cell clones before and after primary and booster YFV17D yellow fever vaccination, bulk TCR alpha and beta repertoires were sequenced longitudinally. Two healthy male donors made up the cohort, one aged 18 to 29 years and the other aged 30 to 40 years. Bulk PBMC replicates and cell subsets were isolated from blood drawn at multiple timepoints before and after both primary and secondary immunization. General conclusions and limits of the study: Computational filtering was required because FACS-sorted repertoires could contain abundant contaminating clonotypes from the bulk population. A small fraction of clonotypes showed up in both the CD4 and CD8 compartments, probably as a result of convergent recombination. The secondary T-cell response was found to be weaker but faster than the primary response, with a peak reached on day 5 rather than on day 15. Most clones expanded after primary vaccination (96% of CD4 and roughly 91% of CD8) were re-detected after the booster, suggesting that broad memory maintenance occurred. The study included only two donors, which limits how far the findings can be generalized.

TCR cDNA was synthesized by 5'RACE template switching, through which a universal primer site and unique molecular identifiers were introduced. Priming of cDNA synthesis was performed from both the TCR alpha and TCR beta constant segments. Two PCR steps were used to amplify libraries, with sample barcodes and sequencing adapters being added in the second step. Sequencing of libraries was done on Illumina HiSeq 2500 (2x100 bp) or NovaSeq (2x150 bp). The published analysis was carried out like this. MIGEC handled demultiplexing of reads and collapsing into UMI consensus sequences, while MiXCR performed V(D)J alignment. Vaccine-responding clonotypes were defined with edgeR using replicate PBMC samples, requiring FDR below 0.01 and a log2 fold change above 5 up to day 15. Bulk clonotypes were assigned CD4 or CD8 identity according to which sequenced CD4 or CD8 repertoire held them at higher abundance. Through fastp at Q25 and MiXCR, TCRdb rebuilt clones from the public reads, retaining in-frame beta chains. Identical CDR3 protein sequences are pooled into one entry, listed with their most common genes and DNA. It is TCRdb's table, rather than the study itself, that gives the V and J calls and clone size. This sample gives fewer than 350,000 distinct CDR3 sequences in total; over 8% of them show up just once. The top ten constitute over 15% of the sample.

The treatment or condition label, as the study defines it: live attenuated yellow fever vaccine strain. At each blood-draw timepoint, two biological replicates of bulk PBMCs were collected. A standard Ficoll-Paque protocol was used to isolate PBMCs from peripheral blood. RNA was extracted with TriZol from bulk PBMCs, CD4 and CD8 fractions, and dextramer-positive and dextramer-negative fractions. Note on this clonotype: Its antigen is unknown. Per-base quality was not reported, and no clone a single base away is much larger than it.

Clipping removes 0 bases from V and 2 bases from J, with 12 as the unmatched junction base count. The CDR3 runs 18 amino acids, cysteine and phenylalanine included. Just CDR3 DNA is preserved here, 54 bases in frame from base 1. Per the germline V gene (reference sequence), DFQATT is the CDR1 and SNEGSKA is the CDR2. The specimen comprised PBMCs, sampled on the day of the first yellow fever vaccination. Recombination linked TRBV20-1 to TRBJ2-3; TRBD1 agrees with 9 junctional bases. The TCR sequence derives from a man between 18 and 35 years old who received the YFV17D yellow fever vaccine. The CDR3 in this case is CSARDNQGQGLVTDTQYF. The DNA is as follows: TGCAGTGCTAGAGATAATCAAGGACAGGGGCTCGTCACAGATACGCAGTATTTT.